This TCR beta chain was sequenced during a study of EBV T-cell therapy then PD-1 blockade in nasopharyngeal carcinoma (TCRdb year 2021). Genomic DNA was extracted from sorted cells using the Qiagen DNeasy Kit. TCR beta chain deep sequencing was performed on the immunoSEQ platform. The authors processed their data as follows. The immunoSEQ Analyzer software was used to analyze the repertoire data. The table comes from immuneACCESS by way of TCRdb, which keeps in-frame sequences with V and J called. Part of the clones is missing from these tables; in studies checked, under half for an unresolved V gene and the rest for unknown reasons. Clone size and the V and J calls come from that table; the DNA yielded D and trimming. This sample gives approximately 22,000 clones in total; 84% of them show up just once. The top ten clonotypes cover 31% of the sample. Details on this clone: It has no known antigen specificity. No clone much larger than this one lies a single base away; base qualities are absent.

The CDR3, cysteine through phenylalanine, is 15 amino acids long. Of all the DNA, just the CDR3 is kept, 45 bases in frame from base 1. At the junction V is shortened by 4 bases and J by 0 bases, with 14 bases in between. The CDR1 and CDR2 encoded by the germline V gene are SGHDT and YYEEEE. Read against the paper, the sample's time point label means: 266 days after commencement of treatment, after nivolumab therapy. Per the publication, the treatment or condition label means: AdE1-LMPpoly-expanded autologous EBV-specific T-cell therapy followed by anti-PD-1 nivolumab. The chain is assembled from TRBV5-6 and TRBJ2-7; the D region possibly corresponds to TRBD2 (7 bases align). This specimen consisted of CD8+ T cells from blood, obtained at approximately day 250 from a patient whose treatment included autologous EBV-specific T cells and nivolumab. The TCR originated in a man aged 40-50 years with nasopharyngeal carcinoma. The DNA sequence is as follows: TGTGCCAGCAGCGGGGGGGCCGGGGTCTCCTACGAGCAGTACTTC. This codes for CASSGGAGVSYEQYF.